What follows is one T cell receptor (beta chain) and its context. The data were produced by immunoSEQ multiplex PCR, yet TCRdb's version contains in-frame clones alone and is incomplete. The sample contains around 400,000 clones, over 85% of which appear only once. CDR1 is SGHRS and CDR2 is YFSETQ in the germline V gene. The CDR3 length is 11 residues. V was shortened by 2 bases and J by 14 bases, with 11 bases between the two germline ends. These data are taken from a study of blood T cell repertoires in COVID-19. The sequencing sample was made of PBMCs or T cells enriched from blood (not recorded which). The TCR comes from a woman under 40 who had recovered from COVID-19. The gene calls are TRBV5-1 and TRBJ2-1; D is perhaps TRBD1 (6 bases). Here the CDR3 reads CASSLQGVEFF. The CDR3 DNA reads TGCGCCAGCAGCTTACAGGGAGTCGAGTTCTTC.